The T cell receptor (beta chain) described here comes from a study of T cells expressing NK-cell markers. This CDR3 has 15 amino acids. Per the germline V gene, CDR1 is SGHKS and CDR2 is YYEKEE (reference sequence). Generation of TCR beta cDNA was performed by 5'RACE template switching incorporating UMIs. For each CDR3 protein, TCRdb gives one entry from its re-call of the 5' RACE reads, without DNA. The sample spans about 550,000 distinct CDR3 sequences; the ten largest clones claim about 3.6%. The sample comprised blood T cells: a sorted CD56 or NKG2C T cell subset, CD4+ or CD8+ T cells, or bulk PBMC T cells (not recorded which). The chain joins TRBV5-5 to TRBJ2-4; the D gene TCRdb calls, TRBD1, cannot be checked with no DNA. The TCR sequence derives from a man younger than 35 in good health. The CDR3 is CASNPEGTQIDIQYF.